This T cell receptor (beta chain) was retrieved from a study of T cells in Graves' hyperthyroidism and ophthalmopathy (dated by TCRdb to about 2019). With regard to the full study: Peripheral blood was collected at initial diagnosis, before any treatment. A discovery cohort of about a hundred patients, roughly 40 with Graves' ophthalmopathy and about 58 with stable Graves' hyperthyroidism, was used to find distinguishing TCR V-J signatures. TCR Vbeta CDR3 sequencing of approximately 140 peripheral blood samples (over 40 ophthalmopathy, about 75 hyperthyroidism and roughly 17 progressor patients) is reported in the paper. The 100 or so discovery patients were divided at random into training and test sets in a 7:3 ratio. In about 6 Graves' hyperthyroidism patients, the study also compared T-cell repertoires from thyroid tissue with T-cell repertoires from blood. Prospective prediction of ophthalmopathy was tested in an independent validation cohort consisting of 18 hyperthyroidism patients and some 15 patients who later progressed to ophthalmopathy. After blood sampling, hyperthyroidism patients were treated with methimazole at a starting dose of 30 mg daily, and ophthalmopathy patients were treated with high-dose intravenous methylprednisolone.

Hyperthyroidism patients were aged 18 to 65 years and newly diagnosed, with disease duration of less than 2 months. Exclusion was applied to patients with uncontrolled infections, other autoimmune diseases, pregnancy or lactation. Diagnoses were established on the basis of clinical symptoms, serum thyroxine and TRAb, thyroid ultrasound, and orbital computed tomography. Blood from progressor patients was drawn when they were first diagnosed with hyperthyroidism, before any ophthalmopathy symptoms appeared. PBMCs were isolated from about 9.2 ml of fresh peripheral blood by Ficoll-Paque density gradient centrifugation. Progressor patients were defined as those initially diagnosed with Graves' hyperthyroidism in whom ophthalmopathy developed during follow-up. Total RNA was extracted with Trizol reagent, and quality was checked on an Agilent 2100 Bioanalyzer. Amplification of TCR beta CDR3 regions was carried out from RNA transcripts. For the first round of RT-PCR on the TCR CDR3, the HTBI primer set was used together with the Qiagen OneStep RT-PCR kit. Libraries were constructed in a second round of multiplex PCR, after which size selection and purification were carried out. Libraries were sequenced paired-end with 100 bp reads on an Illumina HiSeq2000. For the original study's pipeline: SOAPnuke was used to process the raw data, removing reads that contained adapters or uncalled bases, had a mean Phred below 15, or lacked an exact match to the constant primer or identifier. COPE v1.2.5 was used to merge the high-quality paired reads, and each unique nucleotide sequence was defined as a clonotype. MiTCR v1.1 was used to align clonotypes to the IMGT TRBV, TRBD and TRBJ reference segments. The analysis included only V-J combinations with a frequency above 0.0001, which together covered over 98% of the repertoires. A TCS score was defined as the ratio of F50 (clonal expansion) to E x V (chaos), with BLOSUM62-based TCRdist applied between CDR3 peptides within each V-J. Welch's t-statistics and random forest reduced approximately 520 V-J features to 13, which were used in a naive Bayes classifier (R e1071). Using fastp at Q25 and MiXCR, TCRdb reprocessed the public reads and kept productive beta chains. Merged by CDR3 protein, the rows form single entries marked with the most common genes and DNA. In this record, the V and J calls reflect TCRdb's handling and not the investigators' own analysis. This sample is represented by 550,000 to 650,000 distinct CDR3 sequences; approximately 15% of them were singletons. The top ten clonotypes cover approximately 5.7% of the sample.

The germline V gene supplies CDR1 MGHDK and CDR2 SYGVNS. Measured from the cysteine to the phenylalanine, the CDR3 is 15 residues long. The entry retains the CDR3 DNA only, 45 bases that are in frame from base 1. V sheds 5 bases and J sheds 2 bases, leaving 16 bases between their ends. Study-level results and caveats: In cross-validation, a model built on a 13 V-J signature told ophthalmopathy apart from stable hyperthyroidism with approximately 90% sensitivity and about 81% specificity, and in testing the same model reached 80%/75%. Sample size was not statistically predetermined, and investigators were not blinded to group allocation. Most expanded thyroid clonotypes (frequency above 0.001) were also found in blood, which suggests that blood repertoires may mirror thyroid immune responses. During validation, the model predicted progression to ophthalmopathy a median of approximately 7 months ahead of onset, with almost 71% sensitivity and roughly 75% specificity.

In the case of this clonotype: The target of this receptor is not known. No base quality values were provided; no much bigger clone lies one nucleotide off.

The sequence is built from TRBV25-1 and TRBJ2-7, with TRBD1 as a weak D call on 6 bases. This receptor was identified in a woman aged 25 to 39 with Graves' hyperthyroidism that later progressed to Graves' ophthalmopathy. The sequenced sample consisted of blood. The CDR3 protein sequence reads: CASSPPGQFPYEQYF. The bases read TGTGCCAGCAGTCCCCCAGGACAGTTTCCCTACGAGCAGTACTTC.